The 32 T cell receptor beta chains presented below share a single source sample, sequenced in a study of post-analysis software for immune sequencing data. Study-wide results and limits: Roughly 5 TRBV segments, TRBV5-6, TRBV5-1 and TRBV20-1 among them, were found more frequent in patients than controls.

Libraries were made from TCR beta cDNA, and they carried unique molecular identifiers. TCRdb processed the PCR reads anew with MiXCR; each CDR3 protein has one entry. The sample includes hundreds of thousands of distinct CDR3 sequences, around 50% of them seen just once. These receptors lack a known antigen. The sequencing sample was made of blood. These receptors were obtained from a girl between 5 and 17 years old with multiple sclerosis.

V gene TRBV29-1 combines with J gene TRBJ1-4; D remains ambiguous. The CDR3 is made up of 13 amino acids. V was cut by 6 bases and J by 5 bases, with 13 bases left in between. CDR1 SQVTM and CDR2 ANQGSEA come from the germline V gene. The CDR3 loop is CSVEWFYNEKLFF. The CDR3 DNA reads TGCAGCGTGGAGTGGTTCTACAATGAAAAACTGTTTTTT.

The sample holds a few counts of this clonotype. V and J are TRBV7-8 and TRBJ2-7; 10 bases align to TRBD2. This CDR3 comprises 15 residues. Trimming cost V 1 base and J 6 bases; bases outside gene matches: 6. In germline, CDR1 is SGHVS, CDR2 FQNEAQ. The CDR3 here is CASSLVESGRAEQYF. The CDR3 nucleotides are TGTGCCAGCAGCTTAGTGGAAAGCGGGAGGGCCGAGCAGTACTTC.

Only one count was recorded for this clonotype. The V call is TRBV5-1, the J call TRBJ2-1; D is unclear. This CDR3 has 12 residues. The V end was cut by 3 bases, the J end by 10 bases, with 11 bases between. The V gene's germline CDR1 is SGHRS and CDR2 YFSETQ. The CDR3 region is CASSSTRVEQFF. CDR3 nucleotide sequence: TGCGCCAGCAGCTCTACAAGGGTCGAGCAGTTCTTC.

The V gene is TRBV6-2 or TRBV6-3, the J gene TRBJ2-1, with a possible D match to TRBD2 (6 bases). TRBJ2-7 explains the end of the DNA better; the J call may be wrong. The germline CDR1 and CDR2 sequences are MNHEY and SVGEGT. CDR3 length: 16 residues. This CDR3 is CASSRGRGSSYNEQYF. The CDR3 DNA reads as TGTGCCAGCAGTCGCGGACGGGGGAGCTCCTACAATGAGCAGTACTTC.

The chain employs TRBV27 and TRBJ2-1; D is unresolved. The V gene lost 7 bases and the J gene lost 5 bases, with 12 bases spanning the gap. From germline, CDR1 is MNHEY and CDR2 SMNVEV (reference sequence). This CDR3 is 13 amino acids long. The CDR3 region is CASNQLNDNEQFF. The DNA of the CDR3 is TGTGCCAGCAATCAGTTGAATGACAATGAGCAGTTCTTC.

For this clonotype: Its ends do not fully match the called genes, so a read error is possible. The chain combines TRBV5-1 with TRBJ2-1; D possibly corresponds to TRBD2 (5 bases). CDR1 and CDR2 from the germline V gene are SGHRS and YFSETQ. The CDR3 has 16 residues. In nucleotides, the CDR3 is TGTGCCAGCAGCTTACAGTGGGGAGACTCCTACAATGAGCAGTTCTTC. Its protein product is CASSLQWGDSYNEQFF.

The chain links TRBV5-1 to TRBJ2-1, with 9 bases that match TRBD2. J lost 9 bases, V lost 0 bases, and 7 bases had no gene match. The length of the CDR3 is 15 residues. The germline gives CDR1 SGHRS, CDR2 YFSETQ. The CDR3 DNA follows: TGCGCCAGCAGCTTGGCTGCGGGGGGGACCCCTGAGCAGTTCTTC. The encoded protein is CASSLAAGGTPEQFF.

The rearrangement uses TRBV20-1 and TRBJ2-5; weak D call: TRBD2 (7 bases). V shed 0 bases and J shed 1 base, with 15 bases lying between them. Germline values: CDR1 DFQATT, CDR2 SNEGSKA (reference sequence). This CDR3 spans 16 amino acids. The CDR3 protein is CSARDSARGPQETQYF. CDR3 in DNA: TGCAGTGCTAGAGATTCGGCGCGGGGGCCCCAAGAGACCCAGTACTTC.

V and J are TRBV5-1 and TRBJ2-3; D gene ambiguous. Germline assignment: CDR1 SGHRS and CDR2 YFSETQ. Trimming removed 1 base at V and 6 bases at J, with 12 bases between. This CDR3 contains 14 residues. CDR3 amino acids: CASSLYYGRDTQYF. The CDR3 DNA is TGCGCCAGCAGCTTGTATTACGGAAGGGATACGCAGTATTTT. Looking up the rest from reference TRBV5-1 and TRBJ2-3 gives the full variable domain: KAGVTQTPRYLIKTRGQQVTLSCSPISGHRSVSWYQQTPGQGLQFLFEYFSETQRNKGNFPGRFSGRQFSNSRSEMNVSTLELGDSALYLCASSLYYGRDTQYFGPGTRLTVL.

This clonotype was recorded only once. The chain recombines TRBV5-5 with TRBJ2-4, with D possibly matching TRBD1 (6 bases). Trimming took 4 bases from V and 15 from J, leaving 23 bases between them. Looked up from germline, CDR1 is SGHKS and CDR2 is YYEKEE (reference sequence). The length of the CDR3 is 14 residues. CDR3 in DNA: TGTGCCAGCAGCCTCCAACGCCTAACAGGGATCTGGTACTTC. Translation gives CASSLQRLTGIWYF.

V is TRBV7-3 and J is TRBJ1-2; TRBD1 might be the D (6 bases). The CDR3 contains 14 residues. Trimming stripped 1 base from V and 6 bases from J, with 12 bases between. The germline gives CDR1 SGHTA, CDR2 FQGTGA. The CDR3 loop reads CASSLMGGSNGYTF. CDR3 nucleotide sequence: TGTGCCAGCAGCTTAATGGGGGGCTCGAATGGCTACACCTTC.

The V call is TRBV5-6, the J call TRBJ1-1; D call uncertain. CDR1 and CDR2 (germline): SGHDT, YYEEEE. Trimming shortened V by 0 bases and J by 7 bases, and 13 bases separated the two germline ends. CDR3 length equals 14 residues. The CDR3: CASSLARGKGEAFF. CDR3 DNA: TGTGCCAGCAGCTTGGCGAGAGGAAAGGGTGAAGCTTTCTTT.

The chain carries TRBV9 and TRBJ2-5, with D possibly being TRBD1 (5 bases). The CDR3 has 13 amino acids. V shed 4 bases and J shed 11 bases, with 18 bases lying between them. Germline loops: CDR1 SGDLS, CDR2 YYNGEE. CDR3 protein: CASSPHSQGEQYF. The CDR3 nucleotides are TGTGCCAGCAGCCCCCACTCCCAGGGTGAGCAGTACTTC.

The rearrangement uses TRBV11-3 and TRBJ2-1; D gene ambiguous. Germline CDR1 is SGHNT and CDR2 is YENEEA. The CDR3 sequence is 13 residues long. V was trimmed by 2 bases and J by 5 bases, leaving 7 bases between them. The CDR3 region is CASSLNGHNEQFF. The DNA for the CDR3 is TGTGCCAGCAGCTTAAACGGGCACAATGAGCAGTTCTTC.

This chain joins TRBV7-6 and TRBJ2-7; 10 bases match TRBD1. Germline V gene data show CDR1 as SGHVS and CDR2 as FNYEAQ. The length of the CDR3 is 15 residues. The trim removed 5 bases at V and 0 bases at J, leaving 4 bases unmatched. The CDR3 spells CASSMGQGSSYEQYF. The CDR3 DNA is TGTGCCAGCAGCATGGGACAGGGGAGCTCCTACGAGCAGTACTTC.

This clonotype was seen a handful of times. This chain uses TRBV5-1 with TRBJ2-4; D gene uncertain. Germline CDR1 reads SGHRS; CDR2 reads YFSETQ. The CDR3 runs to 13 residues. The V gene lost 0 bases and the J gene lost 13 bases, with 14 bases spanning the gap. The CDR3 loop reads CASSLEPWGEQYF. The CDR3 DNA follows: TGCGCCAGCAGCTTGGAGCCCTGGGGTGAGCAGTACTTC.

The chain is built from TRBV12-5 and TRBJ2-2; possibly TRBD1 for D (5 bases). This CDR3 has 14 residues. The germline V gene encodes CDR1 LGHNT and CDR2 FRNRAP. V was shortened by 2 bases and J by 10 bases, with 14 bases between the two germline ends. This CDR3 is CASGLSRAKAELFF. CDR3 nucleotides: TGTGCTAGTGGTTTGTCCAGGGCCAAGGCGGAGCTGTTTTTT.

This chain joins TRBV18 and TRBJ2-5; no definite D call. The germline gives CDR1 KGHSH, CDR2 LQKENI. This CDR3 contains 12 residues. V dropped 4 bases and J dropped 5 bases, with 8 bases sitting between them. CDR3 sequence reads: CASSLSCETQYF. The CDR3 DNA is TGTGCCAGCTCACTCTCGTGTGAGACCCAGTACTTC.

The chain uses TRBV15 and TRBJ2-2; tentatively, D is TRBD2 (6 bases). The CDR3 is 16 residues long. V lost 2 bases and J 4 bases, leaving 14 bases between the germline ends. Germline values: CDR1 LNHNV, CDR2 YYDKDF (reference sequence). The CDR3 protein is CATSRITGTATGELFF. The CDR3 coding sequence is TGTGCCACCAGCAGAATTACCGGGACTGCCACCGGGGAGCTGTTTTTT.

As concerns this clonotype: The junction differs from germline at one of its ends, possibly a read error. The rearrangement links TRBV7-9 to TRBJ2-6; TRBD1 might be the D (5 bases). This CDR3 has 15 amino acids. Germline CDR1 reads SEHNR; CDR2 reads FQNEAQ (reference sequence). The CDR3 loop is CASSPRASGANVPTF. Here the CDR3 DNA reads TGTGCCAGCAGCCCAAGAGCCTCTGGGGCCAACGTCCCGACTTTC.

This clonotype was recorded a few times. This chain joins TRBV7-6 and TRBJ2-5; D remains ambiguous. V was clipped by 4 bases and J by 1 base, with 7 bases between them. CDR3 length: 13 residues. Germline CDR1 is SGHVS and CDR2 is FNYEAQ. This CDR3 reads CASSSHFQETQYF. DNA of the CDR3: TGTGCCAGCAGCTCACATTTCCAAGAGACCCAGTACTTC. Full variable domain (missing parts from reference TRBV7-6 and TRBJ2-5): GAGVSQSPRYKVTKRGQDVALRCDPISGHVSLYWYRQALGQGPEFLTYFNYEAQQDKSGLPNDRFSAERPEGSISTLTIQRTEQRDSAMYRCASSSHFQETQYFGPGTRLLVL.

The chain has TRBV10-3 and TRBJ1-1, with a weak D call TRBD1 (6 bases). V was pared by 9 bases and J by 5 bases, with 19 bases between. CDR1 is ENHRY and CDR2 is SYGVKD in the germline V gene. The CDR3 totals 14 residues. In DNA, the CDR3 is TGTGCCATAAGGGGGAGGGAACCGGAAACTGAAGCTTTCTTT. Amino acids: CAIRGREPETEAFF.

The V gene is TRBV27, the J gene TRBJ2-1; D is perhaps TRBD2 (7 bases). V gave up 2 bases and J gave up 4 bases, with 15 bases separating them. Looked up from germline, CDR1 is MNHEY and CDR2 is SMNVEV (reference sequence). The CDR3 contains 16 residues. CDR3 DNA sequence: TGTGCCAGCAGTTTAGAGGGGGGGGAAGTTTACAATGAGCAGTTCTTC. Translated, it gives CASSLEGGEVYNEQFF.

The table lists this clonotype with a few counts. The V and J genes are TRBV25-1 and TRBJ2-5; TRBD2 agrees at 9 bases. V lost 6 bases, J lost 11 bases, and 13 bases stayed unmatched. The CDR3 contains 14 residues. Germline CDR1 and CDR2: MGHDK and SYGVNS. CDR3: CASRGLADYNEQYF. As DNA, the CDR3 is TGTGCCAGCAGGGGACTAGCAGATTACAATGAGCAGTACTTC.

This chain connects TRBV20-1 to TRBJ2-3, with 9 bases fitting TRBD1. CDR3 length: 14 amino acids. Germline values: CDR1 DFQATT, CDR2 SNEGSKA (reference sequence). Trimming removed 3 bases from V and 3 bases from J; junction bases left unmatched: 4. The CDR3 coding sequence is TGCAGTGCTAGCACAGGGGGCACGACAGATACGCAGTATTTT. Translating it yields CSASTGGTTDTQYF.

This chain joins TRBV5-1 and TRBJ1-1; D not resolved. The V gene lost 5 bases and the J gene lost 1 base, with 3 bases spanning the gap. CDR1 and CDR2 (germline): SGHRS, YFSETQ. The CDR3 is 11 residues long. The CDR3 DNA reads TGCGCCAGCAGGTGGAACACTGAAGCTTTCTTT. Protein: CASRWNTEAFF. The entire variable domain, with the rest obtained from reference TRBV5-1 and TRBJ1-1, is as follows: KAGVTQTPRYLIKTRGQQVTLSCSPISGHRSVSWYQQTPGQGLQFLFEYFSETQRNKGNFPGRFSGRQFSNSRSEMNVSTLELGDSALYLCASRWNTEAFFGQGTRLTVV.

This chain joins TRBV18 and TRBJ1-5; 9 bases agree with TRBD1. Germline CDR1 and CDR2: KGHSH and LQKENI. This CDR3 is 15 amino acids long. V shed 3 bases and J 3 bases; nucleotides not matched to a gene: 3. CDR3 loop: CASSPGTGTNQPQHF. The CDR3 DNA sequence: TGTGCCAGCTCACCCGGGACAGGGACCAATCAGCCCCAGCATTTT.

This chain joins TRBV12-3 or TRBV12-4 and TRBJ2-1, with 7 bases fitting TRBD1. This CDR3 region has 16 residues. Germline trimming cut 3 bases from V and 2 bases from J; bases unmatched to any gene: 7. DNA for the CDR3: TGTGCCAGCAGTTTTAACCGACAGGGTGCCTACAATGAGCAGTTCTTC. It translates to CASSFNRQGAYNEQFF.

The chain uses TRBV5-4 and TRBJ1-2, with TRBD1 identical over 7 bases. CDR1 is SGHNT and CDR2 is YYREEE in the germline V gene (reference sequence). The CDR3 is made up of 14 amino acids. The trim removed 4 bases at V and 2 bases at J, leaving 5 bases unmatched. Here the CDR3 DNA reads TGTGCCAGCAGCATTGACAGGGCCAACTATGGCTACACCTTC. Translated, it gives CASSIDRANYGYTF.

The rearrangement uses TRBV14 and TRBJ1-4; no definite D call. Germline V lookup: CDR1 SGHDN, CDR2 FVKESK. The CDR3 covers 12 residues. The germline V and J ends were trimmed by 7 bases and 8 bases, with 11 bases remaining between them. CDR3 loop: CASTSGREKLFF. The CDR3 region has the DNA TGTGCCAGCACGTCCGGGAGAGAAAAACTGTTTTTT. The variable domain in full, completed from reference TRBV14 and TRBJ1-4, reads EAGVTQFPSHSVIEKGQTVTLRCDPISGHDNLYWYRRVMGKEIKFLLHFVKESKQDESGMPNNRFLAERTGGTYSTLKVQPAELEDSGVYFCASTSGREKLFFGSGTQLSVL.

V usage is TRBV12-3 or TRBV12-4 and J usage is TRBJ2-5; D possibly matches TRBD1 or TRBD2 (5 bases each). The DNA matches TRBJ2-7 better at its end, which makes the J call doubtful. CDR3 length: 16 amino acids. The CDR3 reads CASSSYRDARGYEQYF. The CDR3 DNA is TGTGCCAGCAGTTCTTACCGGGACGCCAGAGGATACGAGCAGTACTTC.

This chain connects TRBV7-2 to TRBJ2-1; D uncertain. Trimming took off 6 bases at V and 5 bases at J, with 8 bases between the two ends. CDR1 is SGHTA and CDR2 is FQGNSA in the germline V gene. The length of the CDR3 is 12 residues. The CDR3 reads CASRANDNEQFF. CDR3 DNA: TGTGCCAGCAGGGCTAATGACAATGAGCAGTTCTTC.